Listed below are T cell receptor beta chains from one sample, sequenced in a study of blood T cell repertoires in COVID-19. The repertoire was sequenced with immunoSEQ multiplex PCR; TCRdb's copy has only in-frame clones and lacks some. The sample has 210,000 or so clones, more than 70% seen once; the top ten hold less than 7.5%. The sequencing input was peripheral blood. The receptors originated from a woman in her 40s who had recovered from COVID-19. CDR3s include the opening cysteine and the closing phenylalanine or tryptophan. Fields, in order: D gene, J gene, clone size, V gene, CDR3 DNA, CDR3 protein. A D gene is named only where the DNA matches it firmly. Not all rows give a size; the values are once, few, many and, for expanded clones, a class.

D: .
J: TRBJ1-5
size: .
V: TRBV7-2
DNA: TGTGCCAGCAGCTTGGGGGCGAGGACGGAGAATCAGCCCCAGCATTTT
CDR3: CASSLGARTENQPQHF

D: TRBD2
J: TRBJ2-2
size: many
V: TRBV27
DNA: TGTGCCAGTACCTGGGAACCGGGACTAAAGACCGGGGAGCTGTTTTTT
CDR3: CASTWEPGLKTGELFF

D: TRBD2
J: TRBJ2-7
size: once
V: TRBV7-3
DNA: TGTGCCAGCACCCAGGCGCGGGAGCTGAACTACGAGCAGTACTTC
CDR3: CASTQARELNYEQYF

D: .
J: TRBJ1-1
size: .
V: TRBV6-5
DNA: TGTGCCAGCAGTTCCCAGGCGGGGAGAGTAACTGAAGCTTTCTTT
CDR3: CASSSQAGRVTEAFF

D: .
J: TRBJ1-1
size: .
V: TRBV19
DNA: TGTGCCAGTAGCTCCCTTAGCCAGGGAAACACTGAAGCTTTCTTT
CDR3: CASSSLSQGNTEAFF

D: .
J: TRBJ1-5
size: .
V: TRBV28
DNA: TGTGCCAGCAGTTTTATGGGGGGGCGAGGTCCCCAGCATTTT
CDR3: CASSFMGGRGPQHF

D: .
J: TRBJ2-3
size: .
V: TRBV3-1/TRBV3-2
DNA: TGTGCCAGCAGCCAAGAACTCCTAGATACGCAGTATTTT
CDR3: CASSQELLDTQYF

D: TRBD1
J: TRBJ1-1
size: .
V: TRBV7-2
DNA: TGTGCCAGCAGCTTAAATGAGGGACAGGTCGGCTCAGCTTTCTTT
CDR3: CASSLNEGQVGSAFF

D: .
J: TRBJ1-1
size: .
V: TRBV4-2
DNA: TGTGCCAGCAGCCAGGCGGTCGGGTTGAACACTGAAGCTTTCTTT
CDR3: CASSQAVGLNTEAFF

D: .
J: TRBJ2-3
size: .
V: TRBV4-3
DNA: TGCGCCAGCAGCTCCAGGCGGGCAGATACGCAGTATTTT
CDR3: CASSSRRADTQYF

D: .
J: TRBJ2-5
size: .
V: TRBV6-5
DNA: TGTGCCAGCGGGGGAGGAAACCAAGAGACCCAGTACTTC
CDR3: CASGGGNQETQYF

D: TRBD2
J: TRBJ2-3
size: .
V: TRBV20-1
DNA: TGCAGTGCTAGTACGGGGACTACGTTTACAGATACGCAGTATTTT
CDR3: CSASTGTTFTDTQYF

D: .
J: TRBJ1-1
size: .
V: TRBV21-1
DNA: TGTGCCAGCAGCAAAAGGGGACAGACGAACACTGAAGCTTTCTTT
CDR3: CASSKRGQTNTEAFF

D: .
J: TRBJ1-1
size: few
V: TRBV19
DNA: TGTGCCAGTAGTGCTATAGGGGGAATGAACACTGAAGCTTTCTTT
CDR3: CASSAIGGMNTEAFF

D: .
J: TRBJ1-5
size: .
V: TRBV19
DNA: TGTGCCAGTAGAGACAGGAATAGCAATCAGCCCCAGCATTTT
CDR3: CASRDRNSNQPQHF

D: .
J: TRBJ2-5
size: .
V: TRBV6-5
DNA: TGTGCCAGCAGTCCCGTTGGGCAGGTTCAAGAGACCCAGTACTTC
CDR3: CASSPVGQVQETQYF

D: TRBD1
J: TRBJ1-1
size: .
V: TRBV2
DNA: TGTGCCAGCAGTTACAACAGGGGGGCTAACACTGAAGCTTTCTTT
CDR3: CASSYNRGANTEAFF

D: TRBD1
J: TRBJ2-7
size: .
V: TRBV18
DNA: TGTGCCAGCTCGTTCACAGGGGGCATATCCTACGAGCAGTACTTC
CDR3: CASSFTGGISYEQYF

D: .
J: TRBJ1-2
size: once
V: TRBV7-9
DNA: TGTGCCAGCAGCCCCCGGACAGCGACTTCGGGGGGCTACACCTTC
CDR3: CASSPRTATSGGYTF

D: TRBD1
J: TRBJ2-3
size: .
V: TRBV24-1
DNA: TGTGCCACCAGTGATTCGTCCCGGGACAGGGAACGCACGCAGTATTTT
CDR3: CATSDSSRDRERTQYF

D: TRBD1
J: TRBJ1-2
size: .
V: TRBV10-3
DNA: TGTGCCATCAGACTCCGGGACAGGGATGCTTCGATGGGTGGCTACACCTTC
CDR3: CAIRLRDRDASMGGYTF

D: TRBD2
J: TRBJ2-7
size: .
V: TRBV27
DNA: TGTGCCAGCAGTCCTCGGACTAGCGGTGACGAGCAGTACTTC
CDR3: CASSPRTSGDEQYF

D: .
J: TRBJ1-5
size: .
V: TRBV24-1
DNA: TGTGCCACCAGTGATTCCGGGGACAAATATAGCAATCAGCCCCAGCATTTT
CDR3: CATSDSGDKYSNQPQHF

D: TRBD2
J: TRBJ2-1
size: .
V: TRBV29-1
DNA: TGCAGCGTTCACCTAGCGGGAAGCGTCAATGAGCAGTTCTTC
CDR3: CSVHLAGSVNEQFF

D: .
J: TRBJ2-5
size: .
V: TRBV15
DNA: TGTGCCACCAGCCGGTCGGGAGAGACCCAGTACTTC
CDR3: CATSRSGETQYF

D: TRBD2
J: TRBJ2-3
size: .
V: TRBV2
DNA: TGTGCCAGTAGGACTAGCGGGATGGCAGATACGCAGTATTTT
CDR3: CASRTSGMADTQYF

D: TRBD1
J: TRBJ2-7
size: .
V: TRBV28
DNA: TGTGCCAGCAGGGCTTTGGGACAGGGCCCCTACGAGCAGTACTTC
CDR3: CASRALGQGPYEQYF

D: TRBD1
J: TRBJ1-6
size: .
V: TRBV2
DNA: TGTGCCAGCATTAGAAGGACAGGCGATAATTCACCCCTCCACTTT
CDR3: CASIRRTGDNSPLHF

D: .
J: TRBJ1-4
size: .
V: TRBV19
DNA: TGTGCCAGTAGTAACCTTAGGTCGGGTGAAAAACTGTTTTTT
CDR3: CASSNLRSGEKLFF

D: .
J: TRBJ2-3
size: .
V: TRBV7-2
DNA: TGTGCCAGCAGCTTAGACGGCCTAGCCTATACGCAGTATTTT
CDR3: CASSLDGLAYTQYF

D: TRBD1
J: TRBJ1-1
size: .
V: TRBV29-1
DNA: TGCAGCGGAGGGACAGGAATTAGCGGCACTGAAGCTTTCTTT
CDR3: CSGGTGISGTEAFF

D: TRBD1
J: TRBJ1-2
size: .
V: TRBV6-5
DNA: TGTGCCAGCAGTTACCGGGACAGGGGCTATGGCTACACCTTC
CDR3: CASSYRDRGYGYTF

D: TRBD1
J: TRBJ1-6
size: .
V: TRBV10-2
DNA: TGCGCCAGCAGTGAGGGACAGGGGATTTATAATTCACCCCTCCACTTT
CDR3: CASSEGQGIYNSPLHF

D: TRBD1
J: TRBJ1-5
size: .
V: TRBV19
DNA: TGTGCCAGTAGTCTCTCCACCGGGACAGGGGTTAAGATAGCCCAGCATTTT
CDR3: CASSLSTGTGVKIAQHF

D: TRBD1
J: TRBJ2-2
size: .
V: TRBV10-3
DNA: TGTGCCATCAGCGGACAGGGGGAGACCGGGGAGCTGTTTTTT
CDR3: CAISGQGETGELFF

D: .
J: TRBJ2-1
size: .
V: TRBV5-6
DNA: TGTGCCAGCAGCTTGCTATGGGACTCAGAGTACAATGAGCAGTTCTTC
CDR3: CASSLLWDSEYNEQFF

D: .
J: TRBJ1-2
size: .
V: TRBV7-9
DNA: TGTGCCAGCAGCTTACGAGAGGACTGGGATGGCTACACCTTC
CDR3: CASSLREDWDGYTF

D: .
J: TRBJ2-2
size: .
V: TRBV11-3
DNA: TGTGCCAGCAGCTTGGGGACTGTTAACACCGGGGAGCTGTTTTTT
CDR3: CASSLGTVNTGELFF

D: .
J: TRBJ1-1
size: .
V: TRBV5-6
DNA: TGTGCCAGCAGCGAGCTAGACGAGGGAGGTTTGAACACTGAAGCTTTCTTT
CDR3: CASSELDEGGLNTEAFF